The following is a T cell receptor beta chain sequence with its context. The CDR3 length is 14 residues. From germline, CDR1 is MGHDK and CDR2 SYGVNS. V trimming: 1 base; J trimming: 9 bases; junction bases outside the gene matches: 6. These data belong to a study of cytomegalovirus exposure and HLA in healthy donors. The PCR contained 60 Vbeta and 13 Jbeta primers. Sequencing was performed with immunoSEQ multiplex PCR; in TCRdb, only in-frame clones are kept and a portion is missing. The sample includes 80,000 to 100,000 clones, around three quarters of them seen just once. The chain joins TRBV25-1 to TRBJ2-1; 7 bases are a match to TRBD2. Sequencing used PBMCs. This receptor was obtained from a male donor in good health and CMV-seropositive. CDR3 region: CASSESGGIGEQFF. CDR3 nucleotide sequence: TGTGCCAGCAGTGAATCCGGGGGGATTGGTGAGCAGTTCTTC.